This T cell receptor beta chain is drawn from a study of blood T cell repertoires in COVID-19. The V end was cut by 3 bases, the J end by 9 bases, with 8 bases between. The CDR3 totals 12 residues. The V gene's germline CDR1 is MDHEN and CDR2 SYDVKM. Generated by immunoSEQ multiplex PCR, the TCRdb table keeps only in-frame clones and is missing some. The sample has 49,000 or so clones, around 83% seen once. The source of this sequence is a man aged 55-75 years with active COVID-19. This chain uses TRBV28 with TRBJ1-4; D perhaps matches TRBD1 (6 bases). Sequenced material: peripheral blood. DNA of the CDR3: TGTGCCAGCAGTTTCCAGGGGCAAAAACTGTTTTTT. Translating it yields CASSFQGQKLFF.